These 5 T cell receptor beta chains share one sample of origin, sequenced in a study of low-dose radiotherapy and immunotherapy resistance in tumors. Primers targeting TRAV and TRBV primed first-strand cDNA, covering alpha and beta chains. TCRs were put through roughly 20 PCR cycles of amplification with Phusion. A constant-region primer and the V-primer adapter served as the primer pair. TCRdb processed the reads anew with MiXCR; each CDR3 protein has one entry. The repertoire holds nearly 60,000 distinct CDR3 sequences, with 23% as singletons. Noted time point: after trial treatment. Treatment denoted: LDRT plus nivolumab, ipilimumab, low-dose cyclophosphamide and aspirin (RACIN trial). The specimen was PBMCs, collected after low-dose radiotherapy plus immunotherapy. These receptors came from a male donor with prostate cancer.

This clonotype was detected many times. The chain employs TRBV5-1 and TRBJ1-4, with D perhaps matching TRBD1 (5 bases). CDR1 SGHRS and CDR2 YFSETQ come from the germline V gene. Trimming shortened V by 2 bases and J by 2 bases, and 7 bases separated the two germline ends. The CDR3 extends over 14 amino acids. The CDR3 region is CASSFGGTNEKLFF. The CDR3 DNA reads TGCGCCAGCAGCTTCGGGGGGACTAATGAAAAACTGTTTTTT. The full variable domain, rest sourced from reference TRBV5-1 and TRBJ1-4, is KAGVTQTPRYLIKTRGQQVTLSCSPISGHRSVSWYQQTPGQGLQFLFEYFSETQRNKGNFPGRFSGRQFSNSRSEMNVSTLELGDSALYLCASSFGGTNEKLFFGSGTQLSVL.

Many counts were recorded for this clonotype. V is TRBV7-3 and J is TRBJ1-1, with D hard to call. Trimming took off 3 bases at V and 4 bases at J, with 15 bases between the two ends. Germline-derived CDR1 and CDR2 are SGHTA and FQGTGA. The CDR3 length is 15 residues. Here the CDR3 reads CASSLNSGVVTEAFF. CDR3 nucleotide sequence: TGTGCCAGCAGCTTGAACTCCGGAGTGGTCACTGAAGCTTTCTTT. Combining the CDR3 with reference TRBV7-3 and TRBJ1-1 gives the whole variable domain GAGVSQTPSNKVTEKGKYVELRCDPISGHTALYWYRQSLGQGPEFLIYFQGTGAADDSGLPNDRFFAVRPEGSVSTLKIQRTERGDSAVYLCASSLNSGVVTEAFFGQGTRLTVV.

This clonotype was counted a few times. With only one base between it and a far larger clone, this is likely a read error. V and J are TRBV28 and TRBJ2-7; 11 positions match TRBD1. The CDR3 is 14 amino acids. The V gene's germline CDR1 is MDHEN and CDR2 SYDVKM. Trimming took 5 bases from V and 7 from J; bases not matched to a gene: 7. CDR3 sequence (DNA): TGTGCCAGCAGTCGGACAGGGGGCTACAATGAGCAGTACTTC. Translated: CASSRTGGYNEQYF.

This clonotype was seen at least ten times. This sequence joins TRBV7-2 and TRBJ1-2; D remains ambiguous. The CDR3 sequence is 13 residues long. Looked up from germline, CDR1 is SGHTA and CDR2 is FQGNSA. V gave up 0 bases and J gave up 5 bases, with 7 bases separating them. The CDR3 spells CASSLANEYGYTF. DNA for the CDR3: TGTGCCAGCAGCTTAGCGAATGAATATGGCTACACCTTC.

This clonotype was counted many times. The chain is built from TRBV20-1 and TRBJ1-2; D ambiguous. The CDR3 consists of 14 residues. V gave up 5 bases and J gave up 4 bases, with 17 bases separating them. Germline CDR1 reads DFQATT; CDR2 reads SNEGSKA (reference sequence). Written as DNA, the CDR3 is TGCAGTGCTGTCTTCCTTAAGGGCTTCTATGGCTACACCTTC. Translating it yields CSAVFLKGFYGYTF.